These T cell receptor beta chains were read from a single sample in a study of cytomegalovirus exposure and HLA in healthy donors. The data were produced by immunoSEQ multiplex PCR, yet TCRdb's version contains in-frame clones alone and is incomplete. The sample includes around 300,000 clones, about 90% seen only once; the top ten take approximately 2.2%. The material sequenced was PBMCs. The receptor set was obtained from a woman younger than 30 in good health and CMV-seronegative. Each CDR3 is given with its conserved first and last residue. D genes are given only for firm matches. The size of a clone is reported for some rows only, either as once, few or many, or as a class for expanded clones.

clone_size	d_call	v_call	cdr3_length	j_call	cdr3_aa	cdr3_nt
.	.	TRBV7-6	15	TRBJ1-1	CASSSSTAFDAEAFF	TGTGCCAGCAGCAGTTCGACAGCGTTCGACGCTGAAGCTTTCTTT
.	TRBD1	TRBV10-1	17	TRBJ2-3	CASSDAPGTGVTDTQYF	TGCGCCAGCAGTGATGCACCCGGGACAGGGGTGACAGATACGCAGTATTTT
.	.	TRBV20-1	11	TRBJ1-4	CSAGRSEKLFF	TGCAGTGCGGGGAGGAGTGAAAAACTGTTTTTT
few	TRBD2	TRBV7-2	14	TRBJ2-7	CASNPLAGVFEQYF	TGTGCCAGCAACCCTCTGGCGGGGGTGTTCGAGCAGTACTTC
.	.	TRBV2	14	TRBJ1-5	CASKKRGSNQPQHF	TGTGCCAGCAAAAAACGGGGTAGCAATCAGCCCCAGCATTTT
.	TRBD1	TRBV30	13	TRBJ1-2	CAWTGQSNYGYTF	TGTGCCTGGACGGGACAGTCTAACTATGGCTACACCTTC
.	TRBD2	TRBV7-3	15	TRBJ2-3	CASSLQRGATDTQYF	TGTGCCAGCAGCTTACAGCGGGGGGCCACAGATACGCAGTATTTT
.	.	TRBV9	13	TRBJ1-1	CASSSTVNTEAFF	TGTGCCAGCAGCAGCACAGTGAACACTGAAGCTTTCTTT
.	TRBD2	TRBV7-6	15	TRBJ2-7	CASSLAAGGGYEQYF	TGTGCCAGCAGCTTAGCAGCGGGGGGCGGCTACGAGCAGTACTTC
.	.	TRBV15	19	TRBJ1-1	CATRPKERSLGYTNTEAFF	TGTGCCACCCGGCCGAAAGAAAGAAGTCTCGGGTATACGAACACTGAAGCTTTCTTT
few	.	TRBV6-1	12	TRBJ1-1	CASSDTGVGAFF	TGTGCCAGCAGTGATACCGGGGTGGGAGCTTTCTTT
.	TRBD1	TRBV7-9	14	TRBJ2-7	CASSWTGISYEQYF	TGTGCCAGCAGCTGGACAGGGATCTCCTACGAGCAGTACTTC
.	.	TRBV27	14	TRBJ1-6	CASSRSSYNSPLHF	TGTGCCAGCAGTCGGAGCTCCTATAATTCACCCCTCCACTTT
.	TRBD2	TRBV4-1	15	TRBJ2-7	CASSQGGGAPYEQYF	TGCGCCAGCAGCCAAGGCGGGGGGGCCCCCTACGAGCAGTACTTC
.	TRBD2	TRBV5-1	17	TRBJ2-5	CASSQGTSGGALETQYF	TGCGCCAGCAGCCAGGGGACTAGCGGGGGGGCCTTAGAGACCCAGTACTTC
.	.	TRBV27	12	TRBJ2-1	CASSLGPAEQFF	TGTGCCAGCAGTTTGGGGCCGGCTGAGCAGTTCTTC
.	TRBD1	TRBV5-4	17	TRBJ1-4	CASSLLGQGSTNEKLFF	TGTGCCAGCAGCTTGTTGGGACAGGGATCAACTAATGAAAAACTGTTTTTT
.	.	TRBV7-9	11	TRBJ2-7	CASTPGYEQYF	TGTGCCAGCACGCCGGGGTACGAGCAGTACTTC
.	TRBD1	TRBV30	14	TRBJ1-1	CAWSVHRGRTEAFF	TGTGCCTGGAGTGTACACAGGGGGCGAACTGAAGCTTTCTTT
.	.	TRBV12-5	16	TRBJ1-3	CASGLPLLTGANTIYF	TGTGCTAGTGGTTTGCCTCTACTCACCGGTGCAAACACCATATATTTT
.	TRBD1	TRBV19	15	TRBJ1-2	CASSIRQGGNYGYTF	TGTGCCAGTAGTATTCGACAGGGGGGGAACTATGGCTACACCTTC
.	TRBD1	TRBV7-8	16	TRBJ1-5	CASSPGTAFSNQPQHF	TGTGCCAGCAGCCCTGGGACAGCGTTTAGCAATCAGCCCCAGCATTTT
.	TRBD1	TRBV9	15	TRBJ1-1	CASSDGQGAETEAFF	TGTGCCAGCAGCGATGGACAGGGGGCCGAGACTGAAGCTTTCTTT
.	TRBD1	TRBV19	16	TRBJ2-6	CASDGQANSGANVLTF	TGTGCCAGTGATGGACAGGCCAATTCTGGGGCCAACGTCCTGACTTTC
.	.	TRBV11-2	17	TRBJ1-3	CASSPRGGEGGQNTIYF	TGTGCCAGCAGCCCCCGCGGTGGGGAGGGCGGCCAAAACACCATATATTTT
few	.	TRBV27	13	TRBJ1-1	CASSLNMNTEAFF	TGTGCCAGCAGTTTAAACATGAACACTGAAGCTTTCTTT
.	.	TRBV21-1	13	TRBJ1-2	CASSNYSSDGYTF	TGTGCCAGCAGCAACTATTCTTCGGATGGCTACACCTTC
.	TRBD2	TRBV2	14	TRBJ2-7	CASTGGLYPYEQYF	TGTGCCAGCACGGGGGGTCTCTACCCCTACGAGCAGTACTTC
.	.	TRBV20-1	11	TRBJ1-5	CSAGGVGPQHF	TGCAGTGCCGGGGGGGTCGGGCCCCAGCATTTT
.	.	TRBV19	14	TRBJ2-7	CAIQTGTGGYEQYF	TGTGCCATCCAAACAGGGACGGGCGGGTACGAGCAGTACTTC
.	.	TRBV19	13	TRBJ1-5	CASTPTSNQPQHF	TGTGCCAGTACCCCGACAAGCAATCAGCCCCAGCATTTT
.	TRBD1	TRBV6-6	14	TRBJ1-2	CASNPTGGDGGYTF	TGTGCCAGCAACCCGACAGGGGGCGACGGTGGCTACACCTTC
.	TRBD1	TRBV9	16	TRBJ2-3	CASSPRTGGSTDTQYF	TGTGCCAGCAGCCCACGGACAGGGGGCTCGACAGATACGCAGTATTTT
.	.	TRBV29-1	16	TRBJ2-7	CSVTSWGRPGSYEQYF	TGCAGCGTTACTTCGTGGGGCAGGCCGGGCTCCTACGAGCAGTACTTC
.	.	TRBV5-6	15	TRBJ2-3	CASSQSGWDTDTQYF	TGTGCCAGCAGCCAATCAGGGTGGGACACAGATACGCAGTATTTT
.	TRBD1	TRBV4-1	14	TRBJ1-1	CASSHGTGALEAFF	TGCGCCAGCAGCCACGGGACAGGGGCGCTTGAAGCTTTCTTT
.	.	TRBV10-3	18	TRBJ2-7	CAISYPAEGYASTYEQYF	TGTGCCATCAGTTACCCCGCAGAGGGCTATGCTAGCACCTACGAGCAGTACTTC
.	.	TRBV4-1	13	TRBJ2-3	CASSAGYTDTQYF	TGCGCCAGCTCGGCGGGATACACAGATACGCAGTATTTT
.	TRBD2	TRBV7-9	17	TRBJ2-1	CASSSPLTSGANNEQFF	TGTGCCAGCAGCTCGCCTCTTACTAGCGGTGCTAACAATGAGCAGTTCTTC
.	.	TRBV11-2	16	TRBJ1-2	CASSLDRYRAGDGYTF	TGTGCCAGCAGCTTAGATCGGTACAGGGCGGGTGATGGCTACACCTTC
.	TRBD2	TRBV5-1	15	TRBJ2-7	CASSPGLAGLYEQYF	TGCGCCAGCAGCCCTGGACTAGCGGGGCTGTACGAGCAGTACTTC
.	TRBD1	TRBV19	12	TRBJ1-5	CASKGQYQPQHF	TGTGCCAGCAAGGGACAGTATCAGCCCCAGCATTTT
.	TRBD2	TRBV18	15	TRBJ2-7	CASSPLGGNSYEQYF	TGTGCCAGCTCACCATTGGGGGGGAACTCCTACGAGCAGTACTTC
.	.	TRBV18	14	TRBJ1-4	CASSPPGGDEKLFF	TGTGCCAGCTCACCCCCGGGAGGGGATGAAAAACTGTTTTTT
.	.	TRBV15	14	TRBJ2-7	CATSRDSGLEEQYF	TGTGCCACCAGCAGAGACTCGGGGTTGGAGGAGCAGTACTTC
once	.	TRBV28	14	TRBJ1-5	CASRSGTAYQPQHF	TGTGCCAGCCGTAGCGGGACGGCCTATCAGCCCCAGCATTTT
once	.	TRBV9	15	TRBJ1-5	CASSGHGGANQPQHF	TGTGCCAGCAGCGGACACGGGGGGGCTAATCAGCCCCAGCATTTT
once	.	TRBV7-3	12	TRBJ1-6	CASNSPGGPLHF	TGTGCCAGCAACTCCCCCGGGGGACCCCTCCACTTT
.	.	TRBV20-1	11	TRBJ1-2	CSASKGGGYTF	TGCAGTGCTAGCAAAGGGGGAGGCTACACCTTC
.	.	TRBV7-2	15	TRBJ1-3	CASSLESYSGNTIYF	TGTGCCAGCAGCTTAGAGTCCTACTCTGGAAACACCATATATTTT
.	.	TRBV5-1	15	TRBJ2-2	CATRGGSQNTGELFF	TGCGCCACCAGGGGGGGGTCACAGAACACCGGGGAGCTGTTTTTT
.	.	TRBV27	15	TRBJ1-4	CASSLLSSYNEKLFF	TGTGCCAGCAGTTTATTATCCTCGTATAATGAAAAACTGTTTTTT
.	.	TRBV6-5	11	TRBJ1-2	CASSWGGRTGF	TGTGCCAGCAGTTGGGGGGGACGCACCGGCTTC
.	TRBD1	TRBV19	14	TRBJ1-1	CASSIRTGNTEAFF	TGTGCCAGCAGTATCCGGACAGGGAACACTGAAGCTTTCTTT
.	.	TRBV15	13	TRBJ1-1	CATSSPPVTEAFF	TGTGCCACCAGCAGTCCCCCCGTGACTGAAGCTTTCTTT